The entry that follows covers one T cell receptor (beta chain) sequence. The specificity of this receptor is unknown. No quality values exist for individual bases; no much larger clone is one base distant. Whole blood was collected in K2EDTA tubes by collaborating institutions according to the institutions' own protocols. For TCRbeta analysis, collaborators shipped samples in one of three forms: frozen whole blood, isolated PBMCs, or DNA extracted from either of those sample types. This sample was taken from a study of blood T cell repertoires in COVID-19 (TCRdb year 2020). About the study as a whole: Samples from collaborators originated in the United States, Italy and Spain and spanned both the acute and convalescent phases of COVID-19. The prospective study material was composed of cDNA or gDNA derived from T cells, B-cell-depleted T cells, or PBMCs. Deeply sampled blood TCRbeta repertoires from subjects exposed to, actively infected with, or recovered from COVID-19 were included in the dataset. A freely available public database, intended as a resource for researchers studying the immune response to SARS-CoV-2, is where the repertoires were released. The samples were drawn from the first 160 participants of the ongoing ImmuneRACE study and from roughly 1,300 subjects provided by 6 global collaborators. Nearly every sample came with metadata listing a de-identified subject ID, COVID-19 status, age in years and sex. Where HLA class I and class II types were available, the types were taken from metadata supplied by the sample provider, not from assay-based typing. Findings and caveats that apply to the study as a whole: The quantity of clinical and demographic metadata differed by source and by participant and was supplied without curation.

TCRbeta CDR3 regions were amplified from genomic DNA by means of the immunoSEQ Assay, a bias-controlled multiplex PCR. Processing in the source paper ran as follows. The number of nucleated cells in each sample was estimated from the amplification of reference gene primers within the assay. To quantify the absolute abundance of each unique TCRbeta CDR3 rearrangement, sequence reads were collapsed and filtered. Productive Simpson clonality was computed per sample as the square root of Simpson's diversity index over productive rearrangements. Here the immuneACCESS table is served through TCRdb, limited to in-frame sequences with V and J called. Missing clones are a known gap in these copies; in checked studies unresolved V genes cover under half, and the rest lacks a known reason. V and J calls and clone size are copied from that table; D and trimming were computed from the DNA. The sample records 100,000 or so clones, 75% to 95% of which are singletons. The top ten clonotypes cover 4.2% of the sample.

The CDR3, from cysteine to phenylalanine, totals 16 residues. Just the 48-base CDR3 DNA is kept, in frame starting at base 1. The germline V gene encodes CDR1 GTSNPN and CDR2 SVGIG (reference sequence). Germline trimming amounts to 1 base on V and 2 bases on J, with 8 as the count of junction bases outside the gene matches. The receptor chain draws on TRBV30 and TRBJ2-1, with 7 bases matching TRBD1. This TCR came from a man younger than 35 with acute or convalescent COVID-19. The specimen was peripheral blood. The sequenced DNA is TGTGCCTGGAGTGCGATCGGGACAGCTCCCTACAATGAGCAGTTCTTC. It translates to CAWSAIGTAPYNEQFF.